This T cell receptor (beta chain) was documented in a study of T cell responses to AZD1222 COVID-19 vaccine (dated by TCRdb to about 2021). With respect to the entire study: TCR sequencing was performed for about 240 trial participants, of whom 200 to 210 were given two doses of AZD1222 and roughly 25 were given two doses of MenACWY control vaccine. Trial participants were enrolled by age into subgroups of 18-55, 56-69 and 70-plus years, and 148, 28 and 57 TCR-sequenced participants, respectively, were included in these subgroups.

Findings and caveats that apply to the study as a whole: Most participants were white British and females outnumbered males, and the authors suggested that clonal diversity may have been underestimated. A significant rise in spike-specific TCR breadth and depth was observed after two AZD1222 doses relative to day 0 and relative to MenACWY recipients. Because no day 14 peak-response samples were available, the repertoires could be characterized only after the peak T cell response. Conclusions about previously exposed vaccinees are limited because only 6 or 7 AZD1222 recipients were SARS-CoV-2 seropositive at baseline. The 56-69-year group was small, and its depth increase did not reach significance, likely because of low power. Reportedly, almost half of the unique spike-specific TCRs recognized epitopes lying outside the regions that are mutated in the B.1.351 and B.1.1.7 variants. Vaccine-associated CD4 TCRs spanned the whole spike protein, with dominant responses in regions 160-218 and 743-854.

The CDR3 regions of human TCRbeta chains were analyzed by immunosequencing. The study's processing was this. TCRs in the repertoires were matched against a reference library of SARS-CoV-2-specific TCRs that had been generated with the MIRA antigen-specificity platform. Breadth was defined as the fraction of unique TCRs that were SARS-CoV-2-associated. Depth was defined as the fraction of total T cells that were SARS-CoV-2-associated. Each spike-specific TCR was assigned to its reactive spike region and to a CD4 or CD8 class using the MIRA data. Log10-transformed breadth and depth values were compared by one-way ANOVA with Sidak's multiple comparisons tests. This is the immuneACCESS table as TCRdb keeps it, with only in-frame sequences that have V and J called. A part of the clones is gone; compared with another copy, unresolved V genes explain less than half, and the rest is unexplained. From that table come the V and J calls and clone size; the DNA was used to work out D and trimming. The sample has some 70,000 clones on record, about four fifths of them singletons. The ten largest clones take up about 14% of the sample.

Details on this clone: No antigen is known for it. It has no much larger one-base neighbor in the sample; base qualities were not kept.

The CDR3 spans 15 residues, from the cysteine through the phenylalanine. Only CDR3 DNA is held: 45 bases, read in frame from base 1. Via the germline V gene, CDR1 is LGHNA and CDR2 YSLEER. The junction carries 16 bases between V and J, which are trimmed by 5 bases and 3 bases respectively. The intended sense of this specimen's time point label: about 28 days (+/-7) after the second vaccine dose. AZD1222 recipients given second doses at about 4 weeks or at about 12 weeks were pooled, since spike-specific TCR depth and breadth were not found to differ between the two schedules. Vaccinee samples came from UK trials COV001 and COV002, including a single-blind randomized controlled phase 2/3 trial of AZD1222 (ChAdOx1 nCoV-19) in healthy adults. For TCRbeta chain sequencing, PBMC samples from trial participants were taken at day 0 and at day 28 after the second dose.

This receptor was taken from an adult who received the AZD1222 COVID-19 vaccine. This chain joins TRBV4-3 to TRBJ1-1, and the D gene may be TRBD1, 6 bases matching. Sequencing used peripheral blood, obtained 28 days after the second AZD1222 dose. Read as DNA, the sequence is TGCGCCAGCAGCGTTGACGCGGGGGGCGACACTGAAGCTTTCTTT. This yields the protein CASSVDAGGDTEAFF.